The 16 T cell receptor beta chains presented below share a single source sample, sequenced in a study of beta chain features in type 1 diabetes (dated 2018 in TCRdb). The library was produced with the immunoSEQ multiplex PCR assay. The High Capacity cDNA Reverse Transcription Kit was used to reverse transcribe all of the isolated RNA, meaning that expressed TCRB transcripts were what got sequenced. This is the immuneACCESS table as TCRdb keeps it, with only in-frame sequences that have V and J called. A part of the clones is gone; compared with another copy, unresolved V genes explain less than half, and the rest is unexplained. The sample table shows about 290,000 clones, and 8% are seen once. Of the sample, roughly 1% is held by the ten largest clones. The sequenced material came from central memory CD4+ T cells from blood. Receptors originate from a woman aged 18-29 years in good health.

CDR3: CASSHGQGAGGTDTQYF. The CDR3 coding sequence is TGTGCCAGCAGCCACGGACAGGGAGCAGGAGGCACAGATACGCAGTATTTT. V and J are TRBV7-9 and TRBJ2-3; TRBD1 aligns across 8 bases. Trimming took 5 bases from V and 1 from J; bases not matched to a gene: 11. CDR3 length equals 17 residues. Germline CDR1 and CDR2: SEHNR and FQNEAQ (reference sequence). Full variable domain (rest looked up from reference TRBV7-9 and TRBJ2-3): DTGVSQNPRHKITKRGQNVTFRCDPISEHNRLYWYRQTLGQGPEFLTYFQNEAQLEKSRLLSDRFSAERPKGSFSTLEIQRTEQGDSAMYLCASSHGQGAGGTDTQYFGPGTRLTVL.

This clone appeared many times. This rearrangement joins TRBV6-6 to TRBJ1-4; D uncertain. Trimming cost V 4 bases and J 0 bases, with 9 bases left between them. Germline V gene data show CDR1 as MNHNY and CDR2 as SVGAGI (reference sequence). The CDR3 loop spans 15 amino acids. The DNA of the CDR3 is TGTGCCAGCAGTTTTGGCGGGTCAACTAATGAAAAACTGTTTTTT. Translation gives CASSFGGSTNEKLFF.

The chain joins TRBV4-1 to TRBJ2-1, with TRBD2 matching over 9 bases. Germline V gives CDR1 MGHRA, CDR2 YSYEKL. The V and J ends lost 2 bases and 4 bases, in that order; junction bases with no gene match: 6. This CDR3 spans 16 amino acids. The DNA of the CDR3 is TGCGCCAGCAGCCAACCGACTAGCGGAACGTACAATGAGCAGTTCTTC. Amino acid sequence: CASSQPTSGTYNEQFF.

This clone was counted only a few times. The chain links TRBV11-2 to TRBJ1-5; maybe TRBD1 (5 bases). Germline assignment: CDR1 SGHAT and CDR2 FQNNGV. Trimming pared 9 bases from V and 4 bases from J, leaving 19 bases between. The length of the CDR3 is 15 residues. CDR3 sequence (DNA): TGTGCCAGACCTGAACGGCTGGGGGGAAATCAGCCCCAGCATTTT. Protein: CARPERLGGNQPQHF. The complete variable domain, with remaining parts taken from reference TRBV11-2 and TRBJ1-5, reads EAGVAQSPRYKIIEKRQSVAFWCNPISGHATLYWYQQILGQGPKLLIQFQNNGVVDDSQLPKDRFSAERLKGVDSTLKIQPAKLEDSAVYLCARPERLGGNQPQHFGDGTRLSIL.

The genes are TRBV7-8 and TRBJ2-7, with D perhaps TRBD1 or TRBD2 (5 bases each). Trimming removed 1 base at V and 6 bases at J, with 10 bases between. CDR1 is SGHVS and CDR2 is FQNEAQ in the germline V gene. The CDR3 consists of 13 residues. Written as DNA, the CDR3 is TGTGCCAGCAGCTTAGGGTGGGACGGCGAGCAGTACGTC. Protein sequence: CASSLGWDGEQYV.

This clone occurred a few times. V usage is TRBV6-6 and J usage is TRBJ1-2; unclear D gene. Trimming cost V 8 bases and J 3 bases, with 16 bases left between them. Per the germline V gene, CDR1 is MNHNY and CDR2 is SVGAGI (reference sequence). This CDR3 has 14 residues. CDR3 DNA sequence: TGTGCCAGCTGGAAACCAACAGCTGACTATGGCTACACCTTC. Its translation: CASWKPTADYGYTF.

The chain joins TRBV18 to TRBJ2-3; 8 bases align to TRBD2. Germline V gene lookup returns CDR1 KGHSH and CDR2 LQKENI. V gave up 2 bases and J gave up 3 bases; unmatched junction bases: 4. The CDR3 has 15 residues. The CDR3 sequence: CASSPGLARTDTQYF. For the CDR3, the DNA is TGTGCCAGCTCACCAGGACTAGCCAGGACAGATACGCAGTATTTT.

J is TRBJ2-1 and V is TRBV4-2, with D perhaps TRBD1 or TRBD2 (5 bases each). The length of the CDR3 is 16 residues. The V end lost 0 bases, the J end lost 0 bases, and 9 bases lay between the germline ends. The germline gives CDR1 LGHNA, CDR2 YNFKEQ. CDR3 residues: CASSQEGDPSYNEQFF. For the CDR3, the DNA is TGTGCCAGCAGCCAAGAAGGGGACCCCTCCTACAATGAGCAGTTCTTC.

This clone was observed a handful of times. This chain uses TRBV7-9 with TRBJ1-5, with a possible D match to TRBD1 (5 bases). Germline CDR1 is SEHNR and CDR2 is FQNEAQ (reference sequence). The ends were cut back, 6 bases at V and 6 bases at J, with 15 bases in the middle. CDR3 length: 14 residues. CDR3: CASSRGQGGQPQHF. CDR3 nucleotide sequence: TGTGCCAGCAGTAGGGGCCAGGGCGGTCAGCCCCAGCATTTT.

This clone was detected a few times. The rearrangement links TRBV11-2 to TRBJ1-1; the D is unclear. The germline V gene has CDR1 SGHAT and CDR2 FQNNGV. The CDR3 consists of 14 residues. Trimming took off 2 bases at V and 1 base at J, with 8 bases between the two ends. The CDR3 region has the DNA TGTGCCAGCAGCTTATGGCAGCGGAACACTGAAGCTTTCTTT. Protein product: CASSLWQRNTEAFF.

This clone was counted between two and nine times. The rearrangement links TRBV5-1 to TRBJ2-7; TRBD2 agrees at 7 bases. This CDR3 is built from 16 residues. Germline assignment: CDR1 SGHRS and CDR2 YFSETQ. The V gene end was trimmed by 0 bases and the J gene end by 4 bases; junction bases not matched to a gene: 10. As DNA, the CDR3 is TGCGCCAGCAGCTTGGGCGTTGGCGGGGGAGAGTACGAGCAGTACGTC. This codes for CASSLGVGGGEYEQYV.

This chain links TRBV29-1 with TRBJ1-1; the D is unclear. V was trimmed by 6 bases and J by 1 base, leaving 12 bases between them. Per the germline V gene, CDR1 is SQVTM and CDR2 is ANQGSEA. This CDR3 is built from 13 residues. CDR3: CSVGVMRNTEAFF. The CDR3 DNA is TGCAGCGTCGGGGTGATGAGGAACACTGAAGCTTTCTTT.

This clone was seen only a few times. Additional DNA sequences in this sample encode the identical CDR3. The V and J genes are TRBV20-1 and TRBJ1-1; D gene unclear. The V gene's germline CDR1 is DFQATT and CDR2 SNEGSKA (reference sequence). Trimming removed 3 bases at V and 2 bases at J, with 4 bases between. This CDR3 is built from 11 residues. The CDR3 sequence: CSASDNTEAFF. The CDR3 DNA follows: TGCAGTGCTAGTGATAACACTGAAGCTTTCTTT.

This clone was detected only a few times. The chain carries TRBV7-2 and TRBJ1-6; D gene unclear. The CDR3 consists of 14 residues. V was clipped by 0 bases and J by 10 bases, with 10 bases between them. Looked up from germline, CDR1 is SGHTA and CDR2 is FQGNSA. The CDR3 coding sequence is TGTGCCAGCAGCTTAGCGCTTGAAGGCTCACCCCTCCACTTT. Protein product: CASSLALEGSPLHF. The full variable domain, its missing parts supplied by reference TRBV7-2 and TRBJ1-6, is GAGVSQSPSNKVTEKGKDVELRCDPISGHTALYWYRQSLGQGLEFLIYFQGNSAPDKSGLPSDRFSAERTGGSVSTLTIQRTQQEDSAVYLCASSLALEGSPLHFGNGTRLTVT.

This clone was counted ten times or more. The chain joins TRBV29-1 to TRBJ2-3; D gene uncertain. Looked up from germline, CDR1 is SQVTM and CDR2 is ANQGSEA. V was cut by 4 bases and J by 2 bases, with 13 bases left in between. This CDR3 is 14 amino acids long. The CDR3 reads CSVGITSTTDTQYF. The CDR3 DNA follows: TGCAGCGTTGGGATTACCTCTACCACAGATACGCAGTATTTT.

This clone was observed at least ten times. This sequence joins TRBV9 and TRBJ2-6, with D possibly being TRBD1 or TRBD2 (5 bases each). There are 16 residues in the CDR3. CDR1 and CDR2 from the germline V gene are SGDLS and YYNGEE. V shed 3 bases and J shed 0 bases, with 10 bases lying between them. CDR3 coding DNA: TGTGCCAGCAGCGCCGGGACGGGCTCTGGGGCCAACGTCCTGACTTTC. Residues: CASSAGTGSGANVLTF.